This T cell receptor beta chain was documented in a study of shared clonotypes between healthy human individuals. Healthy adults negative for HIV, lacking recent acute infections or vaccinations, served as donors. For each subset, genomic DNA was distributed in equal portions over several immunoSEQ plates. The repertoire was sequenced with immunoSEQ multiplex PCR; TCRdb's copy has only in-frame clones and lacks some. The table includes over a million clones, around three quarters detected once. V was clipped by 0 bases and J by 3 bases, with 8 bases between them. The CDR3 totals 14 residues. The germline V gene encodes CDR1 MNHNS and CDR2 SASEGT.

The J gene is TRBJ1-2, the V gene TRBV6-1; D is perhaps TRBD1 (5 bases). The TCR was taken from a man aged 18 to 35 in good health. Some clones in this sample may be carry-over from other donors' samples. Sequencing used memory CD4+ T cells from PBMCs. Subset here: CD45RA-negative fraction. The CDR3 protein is CASSEAGRDYGYTF. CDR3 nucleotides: TGTGCCAGCAGTGAAGCCGGCAGGGACTATGGCTACACCTTC.